Listed below are T cell receptor beta chains from one sample, sequenced in a study of T cells after yellow fever vaccination. MiXCR, run by TCRdb on the 5' RACE reads, gives a single entry per CDR3 protein. Of around 250,000 distinct CDR3 sequences listed, about 5% are singletons. The sample consisted of CD4+ T cells sorted from PBMCs, taken on the day of the yellow fever booster vaccination. The receptor source for this set is a man aged 18 to 29 who received the YFV17D yellow fever vaccine. Both conserved end residues are part of each CDR3. A D gene is named only where the DNA matches it firmly. The size entry is marked missing in some rows and otherwise reads once, few, many or a size class.

d_call,v_call,clone_size,j_call,cdr3_nt,cdr3_aa
TRBD1,TRBV18,-,TRBJ1-1,TGTGCCAGCTCACCCGTAGGACAGGGGAGTCGGGCTTTCTTT,CASSPVGQGSRAFF
-,TRBV9,few,TRBJ2-5,TGTGCCAGCAGCGCAGGCTTTCAAGAGACCCAGTACTTC,CASSAGFQETQYF
-,TRBV6-2/TRBV6-3,many,TRBJ1-1,TGTGCCAGCAGCACGGGGTGGGAGAACACTGAAGCTTTCTTT,CASSTGWENTEAFF
-,TRBV11-2,few,TRBJ2-3,TGTGCCAGCAGCTTAGACTTCTGGGACCCTCGGGGCACAGATACGCAGTATTTT,CASSLDFWDPRGTDTQYF
TRBD2,TRBV7-9,many,TRBJ2-3,TGTGCCAGCAGCTTAGCAATGTGGGGACTAGCTGCAGATACGCAGTATTTT,CASSLAMWGLAADTQYF
-,TRBV11-2,many,TRBJ2-3,TGTGCCAGCAGCTTAGGGTCTAGCGGCACAGATACGCAGTATTTT,CASSLGSSGTDTQYF
TRBD2,TRBV5-6,-,TRBJ2-1,TGTGCCAGCAGCTCGGGGGGGCTCCTTGGCCCCGAGCAGTTCTTC,CASSSGGLLGPEQFF
-,TRBV20-1,few,TRBJ1-1,TGCAGTGCTAGAGATCATAGGGCCGAAGCTTTCTTT,CSARDHRAEAFF
TRBD1,TRBV9,few,TRBJ2-5,TGTGCCAGCAGCCCGACAGGGGGCCAAGAGACCCAGTACTTC,CASSPTGGQETQYF
-,TRBV27,many,TRBJ1-5,TGTGCCAGTCGGATCTGGGGTCAGCCCCAGCATTTT,CASRIWGQPQHF
TRBD1,TRBV2,-,TRBJ1-5,TGTGCCAGCAGGGGGGACAGCCCCCTCCAACCCCAGCATTTT,CASRGDSPLQPQHF
-,TRBV25-1,many,TRBJ1-2,TGTGCCAGCAGCCAAGCCGGGAACTATGGCTACACCTTC,CASSQAGNYGYTF
-,TRBV10-3,-,TRBJ2-7,TGTGCCATCAGTGTGTCCAGGGCCTCCCACGAGCAGTACTTC,CAISVSRASHEQYF
TRBD1,TRBV10-3,-,TRBJ2-6,TGTGCCATCACCCCAGGGGGCGATGGGGCCAACGTCCTGACTTTC,CAITPGGDGANVLTF
-,TRBV29-1,many,TRBJ2-4,TGCAGCGTTGTGCGTCAGGGGAACATTCAGTACTTC,CSVVRQGNIQYF
-,TRBV5-4,-,TRBJ1-2,TGTGCCAGCAGCTTGAGGTTGGACCTAGCTAACTATGGCTACACCTTC,CASSLRLDLANYGYTF
TRBD1,TRBV5-1,many,TRBJ2-3,TGCGCCAGCAGCATACCGACAGGGGTCACAGATACGCAGTATTTT,CASSIPTGVTDTQYF
-,TRBV19,few,TRBJ2-2,TGTGCCAGTAGTATCGATCTAGCCGGGCGTGGGGAGCTGTTTTTT,CASSIDLAGRGELFF
-,TRBV4-1,many,TRBJ2-1,TGCGCCAGCAGCCTGCCCGGGGCTCGCAATGAGCAGTTCTTC,CASSLPGARNEQFF
TRBD2,TRBV7-3,-,TRBJ2-3,TGTGCCAGCAGCCGTTTACGGGGGATAGCGGGGGACACAGATACGCAGTATTTT,CASSRLRGIAGDTDTQYF
-,TRBV10-3,-,TRBJ1-5,TGTGCCATCAGAGGAAATAGCAATCAGCCCCAGCATTTT,CAIRGNSNQPQHF
-,TRBV4-2,many,TRBJ1-3,TGTGCCAGCAGCCAAGAGACGGGAAACACCATATATTTT,CASSQETGNTIYF
-,TRBV29-1,-,TRBJ2-3,TGCAGCGCCAGGGGCCGATTCACAGATACGCAGTATTTT,CSARGRFTDTQYF
-,TRBV20-1,few,TRBJ2-3,TGCAGTGCTAGAGAAGCAGGGATCTTTGGGGATACGCAGTATTTT,CSAREAGIFGDTQYF
-,TRBV18,-,TRBJ2-5,TGTGCCAGCTCACCAGATGTAACGAGAAAAGAGACCCAGTACTTC,CASSPDVTRKETQYF
-,TRBV27,few,TRBJ2-5,TGTGCCAGCAGATATAACCGAGGGTTCAAAGAGACCCAGTACTTC,CASRYNRGFKETQYF
-,TRBV7-2,few,TRBJ1-5,TGTGCCAGCAGCTTGCAGTATAGCAATCAGCCCCAGCATTTT,CASSLQYSNQPQHF
-,TRBV7-8,many,TRBJ2-2,TGTGCCAGCACCCAAGGTGGGGCCGGGGGCACCGGGGAGCTGTTTTTT,CASTQGGAGGTGELFF
TRBD2,TRBV4-1,many,TRBJ2-3,TGCGCCAGCAGCCAACGAACCGGGACTAGCGGGGGGGCAGATACGCAGTATTTT,CASSQRTGTSGGADTQYF
-,TRBV9,-,TRBJ1-1,TGTGCCAGCAGCGTACCAGGCACTGAAGCTTTCTTT,CASSVPGTEAFF
-,TRBV2,many,TRBJ1-5,TGTGCCAGCGGTCCGGGGAGCAATCAGCCCCAGCATTTT,CASGPGSNQPQHF
-,TRBV4-1,-,TRBJ2-6,TGCGCCAGCAGTTCGGTACGTGGGGAGACAAGATACACTGGGGCCAACGTCCTGACTTTC,CASSSVRGETRYTGANVLTF
TRBD1,TRBV28,-,TRBJ1-5,TGTGGAATAGCAGGGGGCGATTTGGGTCAGCCCCAGCATTTT,CGIAGGDLGQPQHF
TRBD1,TRBV5-5,few,TRBJ2-7,TGTGCCAGCAGTTCCGGGACAGTCCTAACCTACGAGCAGTACTTC,CASSSGTVLTYEQYF
-,TRBV5-1,few,TRBJ2-1,TGCGCCAGCAGCTTGGGGCATAGAAGCTCCAATGAGCAGTTCTTC,CASSLGHRSSNEQFF
-,TRBV2,-,TRBJ2-5,TGTGCCAGCAGTGAGGGGCAAGAGACCCAGTACTTC,CASSEGQETQYF
-,TRBV7-2,-,TRBJ2-5,TGTGCCAGCAGCTTAGTAGGGGCTAAAGAGACCCAGTACTTC,CASSLVGAKETQYF
-,TRBV6-2/TRBV6-3,many,TRBJ2-5,TGTGCCAGCACTAAGAGGGAGACCCAGTACTTC,CASTKRETQYF
TRBD1,TRBV7-2,few,TRBJ2-7,TGTGCCAGCAGCCGAGACGGCAGGGGGTCCTACGAGCAGTACTTC,CASSRDGRGSYEQYF
TRBD1,TRBV29-1,many,TRBJ2-6,TGCAGCGTTGATGGGACAGATTATTCTGGGGCCAACGTCCTGACTTTC,CSVDGTDYSGANVLTF
-,TRBV6-1,-,TRBJ1-1,TGTGCCAGCAGTGAAGTATCCGGTTACACTGAAGCTTTCTTT,CASSEVSGYTEAFF
-,TRBV24-1,few,TRBJ1-5,TGTGCCACCAGTGACTTAGACTCCCAGCCCCAGCATTTT,CATSDLDSQPQHF
-,TRBV12-3/TRBV12-4,few,TRBJ2-5,TGTGCCAGCACAAGGGGCCAGCGGAAGACCCAGTACTTC,CASTRGQRKTQYF
TRBD2,TRBV20-1,-,TRBJ2-5,TGCAGTGCTAGAGAAGGGGCTAGCGGGCGAAGGGAGACCCAGTACTTC,CSAREGASGRRETQYF
TRBD1,TRBV20-1,many,TRBJ2-5,TGCAGTGCTAGAGTTCGCCGACAGGGGGGTTTGGAGACCCAGTACTTC,CSARVRRQGGLETQYF
TRBD2,TRBV20-1,-,TRBJ2-3,TGCAGTGCTATAGCGGGGGGGCTTTCAGATACGCAGTATTTT,CSAIAGGLSDTQYF
-,TRBV6-7,-,TRBJ2-3,TGTGCCAACCCTCGAGGTACGCGGGCTAGCACAGATACGCAGTATTTT,CANPRGTRASTDTQYF
-,TRBV4-2,many,TRBJ2-5,TGTGCCAGCAGCCAAGACCGAGCGGCGGAGACCCAGTACTTC,CASSQDRAAETQYF
-,TRBV6-5,-,TRBJ2-7,TGTGCCAGCAGTTACTCAGCCGTGACAGCCATAGCCTACGAGCAGTACTTC,CASSYSAVTAIAYEQYF
-,TRBV30,few,TRBJ1-1,TGTGCCTGGAGTGTTCGGACCTGGGCTTTCTTT,CAWSVRTWAFF
TRBD2,TRBV20-1,many,TRBJ2-5,TGCAGTGCTAGAGATTGGACTAGCGGGGGAGGAGAGACCCAGTACTTC,CSARDWTSGGGETQYF
TRBD2,TRBV4-2,-,TRBJ2-1,TGTGCCAGCAAGGCTAGCGGGGGGTCCAGCTCCTACAATGAGCAGTTCTTC,CASKASGGSSSYNEQFF
-,TRBV2,-,TRBJ1-5,TGTGCCATCCGAGCAGGGCCGGGTCAGCCCCAGCATTTT,CAIRAGPGQPQHF